Listed below are T cell receptor beta chains from one sample, sequenced in a study of T cells after yellow fever vaccination. Each CDR3 protein is one row after TCRdb ran MiXCR on the 5' RACE reads. The repertoire has some 420,000 distinct CDR3 sequences, over 15% of them found once; the top ten carry roughly 19%. This sample comprised PBMCs, obtained before the yellow fever booster vaccination. Every receptor here comes from a man younger than 35 who received the YFV17D yellow fever vaccine. The CDR3 runs from the conserved cysteine through the conserved F or W. D genes are given only for firm matches. The listing skips clone size in some rows; elsewhere it reads once, few, many or a size class.

cdr3_aa cdr3_nt clone_size j_call d_call v_call
CASSVDRRAGNTIYF TGTGCCAGCAGTGTAGACAGGCGGGCTGGAAACACCATATATTTT . TRBJ1-3 . TRBV27
CASSLVGDRYWETQYF TGTGCCAGCAGCTTAGTTGGGGACAGGTATTGGGAGACCCAGTACTTC few TRBJ2-5 TRBD1 TRBV7-2
CATSDRAGYGYTF TGTGCCACCAGTGACAGGGCCGGCTATGGCTACACCTTC . TRBJ1-2 . TRBV24-1
CASSLSLFTQYF TGTGCCAGCAGTTTGTCCCTGTTTACGCAGTATTTT many TRBJ2-3 . TRBV12-3/TRBV12-4
CATRTTEAGFGELFF TGTGCCACCAGGACGACAGAGGCCGGGTTCGGGGAGCTGTTTTTT few TRBJ2-2 . TRBV15
CASSPQGTGSTEAFF TGTGCCAGCAGCCCCCAAGGGACAGGATCCACTGAAGCTTTCTTT . TRBJ1-1 TRBD1 TRBV3-1
CSAGTGINTGELFF TGCAGTGCTGGGACAGGGATAAACACCGGGGAGCTGTTTTTT few TRBJ2-2 TRBD1 TRBV20-1
CASSQDVWVNLEAFF TGCGCCAGCAGCCAAGATGTCTGGGTCAACCTTGAAGCTTTCTTT . TRBJ1-1 . TRBV4-3
CASSSVGRTYEQYF TGTGCCAGCAGCTCCGTCGGACGCACCTACGAGCAGTACTTC . TRBJ2-7 . TRBV13
CASSPKTSVEKETQYF TGTGCCAGCAGCCCAAAGACTAGCGTCGAGAAAGAGACCCAGTACTTC few TRBJ2-5 TRBD2 TRBV7-9
CASSFPDPTGELFF TGTGCCAGCAGTTTTCCGGACCCCACCGGGGAGCTGTTTTTT few TRBJ2-2 . TRBV6-2/TRBV6-3
CASSRDFPGTGELFF TGCGCCAGCAGTCGGGACTTCCCCGGCACCGGGGAGCTGTTTTTT . TRBJ2-2 . TRBV5-1
CSARTGLAYEQYF TGCAGTGCTAGGACGGGACTAGCCTACGAGCAGTACTTC few TRBJ2-7 TRBD2 TRBV20-1
CAMAAGGNQPQHF TGTGCCATGGCCGCGGGTGGGAATCAGCCCCAGCATTTT few TRBJ1-5 . TRBV10-3
CSVELQGSQPQHF TGCAGCGTTGAATTACAGGGGAGCCAGCCCCAGCATTTT . TRBJ1-5 TRBD1 TRBV29-1
CASSFTGFGDEKLFF TGTGCCAGCAGTTTTACGGGTTTCGGAGATGAAAAACTGTTTTTT . TRBJ1-4 . TRBV12-3/TRBV12-4
CSARDQGQGTNQPQHF TGCAGTGCTAGAGATCAGGGACAGGGGACGAATCAGCCCCAGCATTTT many TRBJ1-5 TRBD1 TRBV20-1
CAISESGRERTYGYTF TGTGCCATCAGTGAGTCTGGCAGGGAGAGGACCTATGGCTACACCTTC many TRBJ1-2 . TRBV10-3
CAISERADTDTQYF TGTGCCATCAGTGAGAGGGCGGACACAGATACGCAGTATTTT few TRBJ2-3 . TRBV10-3
CASSQYSVGDTQYF TGCGCCAGCAGCCAATACAGCGTGGGAGATACGCAGTATTTT . TRBJ2-3 . TRBV4-1
CASSYHDRTSEAFF TGTGCCAGCAGTTACCACGACAGGACCTCTGAAGCTTTCTTT few TRBJ1-1 . TRBV6-5
CASSWSGGAYGYTF TGTGCCAGCAGTTGGTCAGGGGGCGCCTATGGCTACACCTTC once TRBJ1-2 TRBD1 TRBV6-5
CASSVSGRAGELFF TGTGCCAGCAGCGTATCCGGGCGGGCCGGGGAGCTGTTTTTT . TRBJ2-2 . TRBV9
CASSRDKSTDTQYF TGTGCCAGCAGTAGGGACAAGAGCACAGATACGCAGTATTTT few TRBJ2-3 . TRBV2
CASSYGTDEQYF TGTGCCAGCAGTTACGGGACAGATGAGCAGTACTTC few TRBJ2-7 TRBD1 TRBV6-5
CASSLRTGAGANVLTF TGTGCCAGCAGCCTAAGGACAGGGGCTGGGGCCAACGTCCTGACTTTC . TRBJ2-6 TRBD1 TRBV9
CASTLGQGAWETQYF TGTGCCAGTACCTTGGGACAGGGGGCATGGGAGACCCAGTACTTC . TRBJ2-5 TRBD1 TRBV28
CASSGGAVYETQYF TGTGCCAGCAGCGGGGGGGCGGTCTATGAAACCCAGTACTTC . TRBJ2-5 . TRBV9
CASSTSGSDTQYF TGCGCCAGCAGCACTTCAGGGTCAGATACGCAGTATTTT . TRBJ2-3 . TRBV5-1
CATSDWGSGELFF TGTGCCACCAGTGATTGGGGATCCGGGGAGCTGTTTTTT . TRBJ2-2 . TRBV24-1
CSSRQGWNTEAFF TGCAGTTCGCGACAGGGGTGGAACACTGAAGCTTTCTTT many TRBJ1-1 TRBD1 TRBV20-1
CASRGNRGQNIQYF TGTGCCAGCAGGGGGAACAGGGGGCAAAACATTCAGTACTTC . TRBJ2-4 TRBD1 TRBV12-3/TRBV12-4
CASSPKTGASDEQYF TGTGCCAGCAGCCCCAAAACAGGGGCTTCTGACGAGCAGTACTTC . TRBJ2-7 TRBD1 TRBV6-6
CASSFILATPGQGLLGYEQYF TGTGCCAGCAGTTTCATATTGGCGACCCCGGGACAGGGGTTGTTAGGCTACGAGCAGTACTTC . TRBJ2-7 TRBD1 TRBV7-6
CASSPTQGWTEAFF TGCGCCAGCAGCCCAACTCAGGGTTGGACTGAAGCTTTCTTT . TRBJ1-1 . TRBV5-1
CASRSGTVLYEQYF TGTGCCAGCAGATCCGGGACGGTACTTTACGAGCAGTACTTC . TRBJ2-7 . TRBV7-2
CASALGQGYGYTF TGTGCCAGCGCGCTGGGACAGGGCTATGGCTACACCTTC . TRBJ1-2 TRBD1 TRBV12-3/TRBV12-4
CASTWGAGQPQHF TGTGCCAGCACTTGGGGGGCTGGTCAGCCCCAGCATTTT . TRBJ1-5 . TRBV2
CASRRTGGFYGYTF TGTGCCAGCAGGCGGACAGGGGGCTTCTATGGCTACACCTTC . TRBJ1-2 TRBD1 TRBV12-3/TRBV12-4
CSARDAKGTETQYF TGCAGTGCTAGAGATGCAAAGGGGACAGAGACCCAGTACTTC few TRBJ2-5 . TRBV20-1
CASSQRTDRNTEAFF TGCGCCAGCAGCCAAAGAACGGACAGGAACACTGAAGCTTTCTTT . TRBJ1-1 . TRBV4-3
CASSQDSGGKTQYF TGCGCCAGCAGCCAAGACAGCGGGGGGAAGACCCAGTACTTC few TRBJ2-5 TRBD2 TRBV4-1
CASSLGWQGLGAEQYF TGCGCCAGCAGCTTGGGTTGGCAGGGGCTCGGGGCCGAGCAGTACTTC . TRBJ2-7 . TRBV5-1
CASTRFNQPQHF TGTGCCAGCACTCGATTCAATCAGCCCCAGCATTTT few TRBJ1-5 . TRBV6-2/TRBV6-3
CASSSLKSSRETQYF TGTGCCAGTAGCTCCCTGAAGTCCTCCCGGGAGACCCAGTACTTC . TRBJ2-5 . TRBV19
CASSQVQGVGSPLHF TGCGCCAGCAGCCAAGTTCAAGGGGTTGGTTCACCCCTCCACTTT few TRBJ1-6 . TRBV4-3
CGIRTGTLDEQYF TGTGGCATCCGGACAGGGACACTCGACGAGCAGTACTTC many TRBJ2-7 TRBD1 TRBV6-1
CASSLGWDTAEYYEQYF TGCGCCAGCAGCTTGGGATGGGACACCGCGGAATACTACGAGCAGTACTTC . TRBJ2-7 . TRBV5-1
CASGDNDHRDTGGRGGETQYF TGCGCCAGCGGCGATAATGACCACCGGGACACCGGAGGGCGGGGAGGAGAGACCCAGTACTTC few TRBJ2-5 . TRBV5-1
CASSRAAVKETQYF TGTGCCAGCAGCCGGGCGGCTGTGAAAGAGACCCAGTACTTC . TRBJ2-5 . TRBV7-2
CASWKSSYNSPLHF TGTGCCAGCTGGAAGAGCTCCTATAATTCACCCCTCCACTTT . TRBJ1-6 . TRBV12-3/TRBV12-4
CSVRAFPQETQYF TGCAGCGTTCGCGCCTTCCCACAAGAGACCCAGTACTTC many TRBJ2-5 . TRBV29-1
CASSLRTSGSTDTQYF TGTGCCAGCAGCTTGCGTACTAGCGGGAGCACAGATACGCAGTATTTT . TRBJ2-3 TRBD2 TRBV5-6
CASSSVGRGIEQYF TGTGCCAGCAGCTCAGTGGGGCGGGGAATTGAGCAGTACTTC . TRBJ2-7 . TRBV7-9
CASSHMGLDTQYF TGCGCCAGCAGCCATATGGGACTAGATACGCAGTATTTT . TRBJ2-3 . TRBV4-1
CATSDSTAGGLNEQFF TGTGCCACCAGTGATTCGACAGCGGGGGGGCTTAATGAGCAGTTCTTC . TRBJ2-1 TRBD2 TRBV24-1
CATSKDPTSGGLYNEQFF TGTGCCACCAGCAAAGACCCTACTAGCGGGGGCCTATACAATGAGCAGTTCTTC . TRBJ2-1 TRBD2 TRBV15
CATSREPTGISFNEQFF TGTGCCACCAGCAGAGAGCCTACAGGGATTTCTTTCAATGAGCAGTTCTTC . TRBJ2-1 . TRBV15
CSALGQGDNQPQHF TGCAGTGCACTGGGACAGGGGGACAATCAGCCCCAGCATTTT . TRBJ1-5 TRBD1 TRBV20-1